This T cell receptor beta chain is drawn from a study of cytomegalovirus exposure and HLA in healthy donors. The wider study: Later analysis reported that the 95 to 150 validation repertoires shared the platform of the 600 to 750 first-cohort repertoires. Findings and caveats of the study: The study labeled 150 or so TCR beta chains cytomegalovirus-associated. The tendency of first-cohort TCR clusters to co-occur in the 120 validation repertoires was identified by a subsequent analysis. In vitro testing confirmed a few CMV-associated chains as specific for CMV antigens.

As regards this clone: Its specificity is not known.

Method: immunoSEQ multiplex PCR; TCRdb's copy keeps in-frame clones and lacks some. This table holds 100,000 to 150,000 clones, 85% to 95% found once. V was clipped by 5 bases and J by 8 bases, with 18 bases between them. CDR3 size: 15 residues. The germline CDR1 and CDR2 sequences are MGHRA and YSYEKL. This receptor was taken from a woman aged 18 to 35 in good health and CMV-seronegative. Specimen: PBMCs. The chain recombines TRBV4-1 with TRBJ1-4; D is possibly TRBD1 (5 bases). CDR3 nucleotide sequence: TGCGCCAGCAGCAGGGCTACGGGGGTGCGAGAAAAACTGTTTTTT. This gives the protein CASSRATGVREKLFF.